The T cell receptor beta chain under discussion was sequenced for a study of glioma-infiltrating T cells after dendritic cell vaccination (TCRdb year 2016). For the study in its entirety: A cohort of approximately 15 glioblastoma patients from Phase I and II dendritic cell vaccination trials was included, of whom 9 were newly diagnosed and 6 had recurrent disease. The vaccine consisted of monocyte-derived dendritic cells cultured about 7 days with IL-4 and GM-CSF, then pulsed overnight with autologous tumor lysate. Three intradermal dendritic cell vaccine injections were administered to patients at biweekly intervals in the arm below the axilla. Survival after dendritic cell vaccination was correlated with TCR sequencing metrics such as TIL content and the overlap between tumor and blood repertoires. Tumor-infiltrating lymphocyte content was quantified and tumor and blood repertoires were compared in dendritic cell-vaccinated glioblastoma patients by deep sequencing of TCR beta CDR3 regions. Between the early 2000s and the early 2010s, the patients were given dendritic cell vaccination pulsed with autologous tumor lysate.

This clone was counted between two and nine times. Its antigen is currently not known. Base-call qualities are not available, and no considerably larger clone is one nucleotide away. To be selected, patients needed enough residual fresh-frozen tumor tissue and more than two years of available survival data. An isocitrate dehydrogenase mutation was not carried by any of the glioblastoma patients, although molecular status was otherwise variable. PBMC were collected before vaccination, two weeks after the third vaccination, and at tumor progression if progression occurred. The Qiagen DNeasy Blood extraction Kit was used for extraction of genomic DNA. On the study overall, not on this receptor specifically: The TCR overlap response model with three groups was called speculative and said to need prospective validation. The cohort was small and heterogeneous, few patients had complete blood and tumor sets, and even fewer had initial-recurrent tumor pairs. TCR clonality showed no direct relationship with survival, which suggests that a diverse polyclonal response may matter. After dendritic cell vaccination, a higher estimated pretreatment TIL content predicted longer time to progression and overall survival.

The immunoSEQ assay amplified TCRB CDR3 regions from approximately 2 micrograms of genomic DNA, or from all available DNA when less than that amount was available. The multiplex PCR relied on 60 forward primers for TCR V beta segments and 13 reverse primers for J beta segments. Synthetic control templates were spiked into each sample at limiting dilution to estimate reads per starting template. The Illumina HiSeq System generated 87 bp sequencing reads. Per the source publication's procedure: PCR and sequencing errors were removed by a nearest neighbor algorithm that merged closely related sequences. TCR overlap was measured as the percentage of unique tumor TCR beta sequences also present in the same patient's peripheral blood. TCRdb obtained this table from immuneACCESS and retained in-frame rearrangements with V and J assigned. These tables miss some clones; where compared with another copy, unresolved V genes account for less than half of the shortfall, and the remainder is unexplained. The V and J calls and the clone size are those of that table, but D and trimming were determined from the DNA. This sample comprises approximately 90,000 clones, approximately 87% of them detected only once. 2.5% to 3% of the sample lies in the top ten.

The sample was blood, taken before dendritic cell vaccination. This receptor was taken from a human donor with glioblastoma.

The nucleotides read TGTGCCAGCAGCCAAGATTCGTCGTGGAGTGGCTACACCTTC. It encodes CASSQDSSWSGYTF. The sequence is built from TRBV4-2 and TRBJ1-2, with no confidently assigned D gene. A distance of 12 bases separates the germline ends of V and J, which lose 0 bases and 7 bases respectively. The cysteine opens and the phenylalanine closes a CDR3 of 14 amino acids. Only the CDR3 part of the read is kept: 42 bases, read in frame from the first base. As encoded in the germline V gene, CDR1 is LGHNA while CDR2 is YNFKEQ.